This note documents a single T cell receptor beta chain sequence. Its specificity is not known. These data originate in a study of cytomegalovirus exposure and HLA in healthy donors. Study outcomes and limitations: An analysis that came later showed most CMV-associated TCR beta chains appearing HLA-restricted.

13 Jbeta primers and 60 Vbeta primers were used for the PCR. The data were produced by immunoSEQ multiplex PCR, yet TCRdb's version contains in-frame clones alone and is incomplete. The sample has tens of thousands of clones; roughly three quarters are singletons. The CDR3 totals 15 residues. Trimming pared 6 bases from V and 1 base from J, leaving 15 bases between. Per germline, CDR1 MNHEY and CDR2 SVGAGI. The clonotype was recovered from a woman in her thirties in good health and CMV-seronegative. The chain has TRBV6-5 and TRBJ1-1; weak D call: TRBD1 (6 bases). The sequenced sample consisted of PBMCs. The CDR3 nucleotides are TGTGCCAGCAGGACGCTACAGGGACGGAACACTGAAGCTTTCTTT. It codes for CASRTLQGRNTEAFF.